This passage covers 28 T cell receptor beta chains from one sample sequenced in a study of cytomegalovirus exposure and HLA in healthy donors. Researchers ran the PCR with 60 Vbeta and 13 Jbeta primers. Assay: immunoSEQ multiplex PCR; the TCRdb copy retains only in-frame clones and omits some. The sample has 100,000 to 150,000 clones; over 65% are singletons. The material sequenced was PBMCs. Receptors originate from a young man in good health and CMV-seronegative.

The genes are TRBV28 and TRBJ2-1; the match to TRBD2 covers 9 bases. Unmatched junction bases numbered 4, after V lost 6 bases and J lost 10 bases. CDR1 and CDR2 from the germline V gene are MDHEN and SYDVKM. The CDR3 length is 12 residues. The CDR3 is CASSPLAGEQFF. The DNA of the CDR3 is TGTGCCAGCAGCCCGCTAGCGGGAGAGCAGTTCTTC.

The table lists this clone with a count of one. Here the CDR3 DNA reads TGTGCCAGCAGCCCCGGGACAGGGGGCGTTAGAAACACTGAAGCTTTCTTT. Protein: CASSPGTGGVRNTEAFF. V usage is TRBV11-2 and J usage is TRBJ1-1, with TRBD1 matching 12 bases. The V gene end was trimmed by 5 bases and the J gene end by 2 bases; junction bases not matched to a gene: 9. The CDR3 extends over 17 amino acids. Germline V gives CDR1 SGHAT, CDR2 FQNNGV.

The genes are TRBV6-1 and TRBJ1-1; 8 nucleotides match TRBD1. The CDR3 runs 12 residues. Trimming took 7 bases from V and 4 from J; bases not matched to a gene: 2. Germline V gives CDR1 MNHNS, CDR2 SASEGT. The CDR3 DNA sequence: TGTGCCAGCACAGGGGGCACCACTGAAGCTTTCTTT. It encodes CASTGGTTEAFF.

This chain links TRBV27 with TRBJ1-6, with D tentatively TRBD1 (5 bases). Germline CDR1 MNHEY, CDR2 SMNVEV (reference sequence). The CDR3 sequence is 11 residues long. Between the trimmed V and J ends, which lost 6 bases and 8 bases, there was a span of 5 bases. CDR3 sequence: CASRGDSPLHF. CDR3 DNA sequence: TGTGCCAGCAGAGGGGATTCACCCCTCCACTTT.

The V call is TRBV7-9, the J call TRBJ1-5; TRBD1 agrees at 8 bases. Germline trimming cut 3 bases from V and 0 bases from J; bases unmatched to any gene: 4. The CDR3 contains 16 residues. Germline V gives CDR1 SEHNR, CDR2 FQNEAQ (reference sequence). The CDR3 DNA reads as TGTGCCAGCAGCTTTGGACAGGGAGATAGCAATCAGCCCCAGCATTTT. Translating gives CASSFGQGDSNQPQHF.

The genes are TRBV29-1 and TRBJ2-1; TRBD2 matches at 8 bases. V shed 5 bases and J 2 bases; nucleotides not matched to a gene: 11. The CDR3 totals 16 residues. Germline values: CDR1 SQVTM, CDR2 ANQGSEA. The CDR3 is CSVLGGAGETYNEQFF. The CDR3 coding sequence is TGCAGCGTTTTGGGTGGAGCGGGGGAAACCTACAATGAGCAGTTCTTC.

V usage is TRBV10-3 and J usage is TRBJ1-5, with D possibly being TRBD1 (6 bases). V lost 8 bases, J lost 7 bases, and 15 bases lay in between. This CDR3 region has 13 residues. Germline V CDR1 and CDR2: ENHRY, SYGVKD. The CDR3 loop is CAIRRGGDQPQHF. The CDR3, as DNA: TGTGCCATCCGGAGGGGGGGCGACCAGCCCCAGCATTTT.

The CDR3 coding sequence is TGTGCCAGCAGCCAGAAGACAGAGTACAATGAGCAGTTCTTC. Translated: CASSQKTEYNEQFF. The rearrangement links TRBV4-2 to TRBJ2-1, with TRBD1 as a possible D gene (5 bases). Germline loops: CDR1 LGHNA, CDR2 YNFKEQ. The V end lost 3 bases, the J end lost 4 bases, and 10 bases lay between the germline ends. This CDR3 has 14 residues.

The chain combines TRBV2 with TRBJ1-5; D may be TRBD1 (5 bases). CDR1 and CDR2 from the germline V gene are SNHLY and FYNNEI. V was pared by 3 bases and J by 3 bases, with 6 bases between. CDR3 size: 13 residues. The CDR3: CASSDRANQPQHF. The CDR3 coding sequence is TGTGCCAGCAGTGACAGGGCCAATCAGCCCCAGCATTTT.

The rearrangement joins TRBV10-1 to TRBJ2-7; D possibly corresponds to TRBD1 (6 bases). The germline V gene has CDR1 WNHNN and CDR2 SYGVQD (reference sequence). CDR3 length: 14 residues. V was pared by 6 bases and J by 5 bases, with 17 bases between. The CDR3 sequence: CASRLTEQGDEQYF. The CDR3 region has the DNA TGCGCCAGCAGGCTAACCGAACAGGGCGACGAGCAGTACTTC.

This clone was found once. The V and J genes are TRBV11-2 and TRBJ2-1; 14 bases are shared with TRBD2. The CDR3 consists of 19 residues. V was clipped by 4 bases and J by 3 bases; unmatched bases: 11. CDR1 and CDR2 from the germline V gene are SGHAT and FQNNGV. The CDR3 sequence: CASSWGGLAGDLVYNEQFF. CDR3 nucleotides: TGTGCCAGCAGCTGGGGGGGACTAGCGGGGGACCTAGTCTACAATGAGCAGTTCTTC. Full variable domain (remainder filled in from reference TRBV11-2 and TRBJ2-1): EAGVAQSPRYKIIEKRQSVAFWCNPISGHATLYWYQQILGQGPKLLIQFQNNGVVDDSQLPKDRFSAERLKGVDSTLKIQPAKLEDSAVYLCASSWGGLAGDLVYNEQFFGPGTRLTVL.

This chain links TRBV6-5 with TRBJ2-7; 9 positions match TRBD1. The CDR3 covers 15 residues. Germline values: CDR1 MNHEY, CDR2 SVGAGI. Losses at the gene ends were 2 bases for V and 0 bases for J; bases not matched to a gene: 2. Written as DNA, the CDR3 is TGTGCCAGCAGTTACGGGACAGGGAGCTCCTACGAGCAGTACTTC. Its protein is CASSYGTGSSYEQYF.

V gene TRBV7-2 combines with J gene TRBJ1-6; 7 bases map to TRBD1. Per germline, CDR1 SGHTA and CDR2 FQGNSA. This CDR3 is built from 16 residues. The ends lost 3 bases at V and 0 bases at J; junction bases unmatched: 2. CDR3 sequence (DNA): TGTGCCAGCAGCTTTACAGGGGCCTCCTATAATTCACCCCTCCACTTT. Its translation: CASSFTGASYNSPLHF.

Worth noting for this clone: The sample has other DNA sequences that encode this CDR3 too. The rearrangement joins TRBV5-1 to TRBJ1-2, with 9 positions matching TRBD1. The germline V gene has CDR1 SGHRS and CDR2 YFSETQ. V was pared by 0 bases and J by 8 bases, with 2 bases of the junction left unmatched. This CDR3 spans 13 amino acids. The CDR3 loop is CASSLGQGVGYTF. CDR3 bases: TGCGCCAGCAGCTTGGGACAGGGGGTCGGCTACACCTTC.

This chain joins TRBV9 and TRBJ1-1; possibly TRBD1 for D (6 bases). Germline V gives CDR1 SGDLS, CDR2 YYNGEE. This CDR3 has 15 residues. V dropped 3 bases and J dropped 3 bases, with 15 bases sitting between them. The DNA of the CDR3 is TGTGCCAGCAGCGGCCACAGGGTAGGAGACACTGAAGCTTTCTTT. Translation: CASSGHRVGDTEAFF.

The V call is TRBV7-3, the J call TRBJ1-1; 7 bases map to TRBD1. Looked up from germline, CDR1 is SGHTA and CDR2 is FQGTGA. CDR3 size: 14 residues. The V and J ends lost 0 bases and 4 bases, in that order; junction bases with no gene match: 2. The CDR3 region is CASSLTGQFTEAFF. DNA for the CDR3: TGTGCCAGCAGCTTAACGGGACAGTTCACTGAAGCTTTCTTT.

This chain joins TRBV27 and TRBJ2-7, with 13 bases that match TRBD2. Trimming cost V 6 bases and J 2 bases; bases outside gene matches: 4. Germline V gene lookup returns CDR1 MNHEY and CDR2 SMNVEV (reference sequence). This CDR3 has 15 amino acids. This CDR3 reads CASRLTSGGTYEQYF. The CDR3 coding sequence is TGTGCCAGCAGGCTGACTAGCGGGGGGACCTACGAGCAGTACTTC.

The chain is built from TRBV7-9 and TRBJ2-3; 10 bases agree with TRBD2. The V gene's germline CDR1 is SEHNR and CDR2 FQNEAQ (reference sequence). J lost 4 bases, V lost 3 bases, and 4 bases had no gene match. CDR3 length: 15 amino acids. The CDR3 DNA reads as TGTGCCAGCAGCTTTGTTAGCGGGGGGTCAGATACGCAGTATTTT. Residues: CASSFVSGGSDTQYF.

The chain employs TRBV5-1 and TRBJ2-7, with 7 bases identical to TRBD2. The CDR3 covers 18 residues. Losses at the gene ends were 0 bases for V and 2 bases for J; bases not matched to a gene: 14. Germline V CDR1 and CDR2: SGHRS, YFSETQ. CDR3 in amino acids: CASSLDTPAGGIAYEQYF. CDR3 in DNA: TGCGCCAGCAGCTTGGATACGCCGGCCGGGGGGATAGCCTACGAGCAGTACTTC. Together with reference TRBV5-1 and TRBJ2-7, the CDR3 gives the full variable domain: KAGVTQTPRYLIKTRGQQVTLSCSPISGHRSVSWYQQTPGQGLQFLFEYFSETQRNKGNFPGRFSGRQFSNSRSEMNVSTLELGDSALYLCASSLDTPAGGIAYEQYFGPGTRLTVT.

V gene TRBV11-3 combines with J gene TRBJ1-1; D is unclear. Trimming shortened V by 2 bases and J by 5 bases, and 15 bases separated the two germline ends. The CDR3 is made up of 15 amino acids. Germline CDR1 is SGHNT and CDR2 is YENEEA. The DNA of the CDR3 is TGTGCCAGCAGCTTAAATGGTCAACCTGAGACTGAAGCTTTCTTT. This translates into CASSLNGQPETEAFF.

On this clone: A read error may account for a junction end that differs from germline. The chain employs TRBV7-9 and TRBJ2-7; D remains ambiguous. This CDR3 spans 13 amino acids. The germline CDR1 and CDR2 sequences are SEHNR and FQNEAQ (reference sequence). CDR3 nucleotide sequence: TGTTCCAGCAGCTCAACACCCTCCTACGAGCAGTACTTC. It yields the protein CSSSSTPSYEQYF.

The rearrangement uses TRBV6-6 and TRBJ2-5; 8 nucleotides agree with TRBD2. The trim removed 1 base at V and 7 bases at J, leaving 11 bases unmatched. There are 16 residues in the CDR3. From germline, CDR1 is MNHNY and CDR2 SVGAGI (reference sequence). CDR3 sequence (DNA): TGTGCCAGCAGTTACTTATTGGCTAGCGGGTCCTCGACCCAGTACTTC. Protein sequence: CASSYLLASGSSTQYF.

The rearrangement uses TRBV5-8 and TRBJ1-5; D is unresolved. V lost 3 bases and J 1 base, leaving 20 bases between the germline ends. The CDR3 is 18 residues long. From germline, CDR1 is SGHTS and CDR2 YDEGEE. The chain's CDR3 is CASSSIPAPVRSNQPQHF. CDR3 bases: TGTGCCAGCAGCTCGATCCCCGCTCCGGTTCGGAGCAATCAGCCCCAGCATTTT. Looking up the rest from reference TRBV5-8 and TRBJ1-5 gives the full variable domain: EAGVTQSPTHLIKTRGQQATLRCSPISGHTSVYWYQQALGLGLQFLLWYDEGEERNRGNFPPRFSGRQFPNYSSELNVNALELEDSALYLCASSSIPAPVRSNQPQHFGDGTRLSIL.

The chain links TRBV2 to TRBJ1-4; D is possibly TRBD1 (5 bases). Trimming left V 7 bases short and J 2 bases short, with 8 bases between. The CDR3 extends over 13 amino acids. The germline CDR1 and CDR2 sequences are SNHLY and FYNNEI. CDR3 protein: CASKSGTNEKLFF. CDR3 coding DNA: TGTGCCAGCAAGTCAGGGACTAATGAAAAACTGTTTTTT.

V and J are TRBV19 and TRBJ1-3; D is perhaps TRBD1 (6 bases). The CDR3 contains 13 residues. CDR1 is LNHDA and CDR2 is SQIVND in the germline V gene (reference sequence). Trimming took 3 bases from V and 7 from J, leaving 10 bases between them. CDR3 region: CASSMDSSNTIYF. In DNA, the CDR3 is TGTGCCAGTAGTATGGACAGCTCCAACACCATATATTTT.

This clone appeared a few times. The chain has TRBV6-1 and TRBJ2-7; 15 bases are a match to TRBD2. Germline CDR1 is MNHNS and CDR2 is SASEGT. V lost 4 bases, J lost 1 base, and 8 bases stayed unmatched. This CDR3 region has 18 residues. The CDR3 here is CASSGPPGLAGGSYEQYF. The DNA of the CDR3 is TGTGCCAGCAGTGGGCCCCCGGGACTAGCGGGGGGATCCTACGAGCAGTACTTC.

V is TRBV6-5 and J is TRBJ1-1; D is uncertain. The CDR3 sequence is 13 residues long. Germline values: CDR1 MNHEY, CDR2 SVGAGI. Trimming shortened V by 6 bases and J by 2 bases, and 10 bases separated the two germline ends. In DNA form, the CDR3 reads TGTGCCAGCAGAGCACAGATTAACACTGAAGCTTTCTTT. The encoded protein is CASRAQINTEAFF.

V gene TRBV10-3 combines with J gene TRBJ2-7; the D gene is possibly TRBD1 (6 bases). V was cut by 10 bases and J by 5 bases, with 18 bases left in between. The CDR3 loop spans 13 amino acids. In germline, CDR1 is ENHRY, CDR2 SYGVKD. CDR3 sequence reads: CATTGQSDHEQYF. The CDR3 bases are TGTGCCACCACGGGACAATCTGACCACGAGCAGTACTTC.